This T cell receptor beta chain was identified during a study of cytomegalovirus exposure and HLA in healthy donors. The study, taken as a whole, reports: Among the most significant clusters, several appeared linked to common viral pathogens in a later analysis. A later analysis linked a missense DCLRE1C variant to TCR beta V- and J-gene trimming.

Germline values: CDR1 SEHNR, CDR2 FQNEAQ (reference sequence). The CDR3 consists of 16 residues. As regards this clone: The antigen remains unidentified. A read error may account for a junction end that differs from germline.

As for the donors, each was a healthy bone marrow donor. Both 60 Vbeta primers and 13 Jbeta primers went into the PCR. TCRdb keeps only in-frame clones here, not all; method: immunoSEQ multiplex PCR. This table holds 90,000 to 120,000 clones, roughly 80% found once. The receptor's source is a man aged 30-40 years in good health and CMV-seropositive. The sequencing input was PBMCs. V usage is TRBV7-9 and J usage is TRBJ1-3; a possible D gene is TRBD1 (5 bases). CDR3 sequence (DNA): TGTTCCAGCAGCTTAGACGGAGGGGTCCCTGGAAACACCATATATTTT. The encoded protein is CSSSLDGGVPGNTIYF.